Below are 9 T cell receptor beta chains sequenced from a single sample in a study of blood T cell repertoires in COVID-19 (dated by TCRdb to 2019 to 2021). Library method: the immunoSEQ multiplex PCR assay. The table was pulled from immuneACCESS by TCRdb, which kept in-frame rearrangements only. Such tables lose some clones; where checked, under half of the loss comes from unresolved V genes, and the rest has no known cause. Present in this sample are 150,000 to 200,000 clones, approximately 86% of which were seen just once. Over 9.5% of the sample belongs to the ten largest clones. Input material: peripheral blood. These receptor sequences come from a woman over 75 with active or convalescent COVID-19.

This chain links TRBV19 with TRBJ1-5; 12 bases map to TRBD1. V dropped 3 bases and J dropped 2; count of bases not matched to a gene: 8. Germline lookup yields CDR1 LNHDA and CDR2 SQIVND (reference sequence). This CDR3 is built from 18 residues. The CDR3 region has the DNA TGTGCCAGTAGTATGGGGACAGGGGGCAGAGAGGGCAATCAGCCCCAGCATTTT. Protein: CASSMGTGGREGNQPQHF.

The chain links TRBV3-1 (or the pseudogene TRBV3-2) to TRBJ2-3, with 15 bases matching TRBD2. Germline loops: CDR1 LGHDT, CDR2 YNNKEL (reference sequence). The J segment lost 5 bases and the V segment lost 4 bases, leaving 10 bases of the junction unmatched. This CDR3 spans 18 amino acids. The CDR3 nucleotides read TGTGCCAGCAGCCGCCAAGGACTAGCGGGAGGGTCAATAGATACGCAGTATTTT. Translated, it gives CASSRQGLAGGSIDTQYF.

In DNA, the CDR3 is TGTGCCAGCAGCCAAGGACTAGCGACAGATACGCAGTATTTT. This translates into CASSQGLATDTQYF. The chain carries TRBV6-5 and TRBJ2-3; TRBD2 aligns across 9 bases. The CDR3 is made up of 14 amino acids. CDR1 is MNHEY and CDR2 is SVGAGI in the germline V gene. V lost 6 bases to trimming and J lost 3 bases; unmatched junction nucleotides: 4.

This clone was detected only once. V usage is TRBV7-2 and J usage is TRBJ2-3, with a weak D call TRBD1 (6 bases). The CDR3 totals 13 residues. The V end lost 8 bases, the J end lost 4 bases, and 13 bases lay between the germline ends. Germline V gene sequence: CDR1 SGHTA, CDR2 FQGNSA. The CDR3: CASGRGSADTQYF. The DNA of the CDR3 is TGTGCCAGCGGAAGGGGGAGTGCAGATACGCAGTATTTT.

This chain joins TRBV6-5 and TRBJ1-1; no firm D call. The CDR3 consists of 13 residues. V was cut by 7 bases and J by 4 bases, with 13 bases left in between. CDR1 is MNHEY, CDR2 SVGAGI, per germline. CDR3 in DNA: TGTGCCAGCACTCGACCGGGAAGCACTGAAGCTTTCTTT. Amino acids: CASTRPGSTEAFF.

The gene calls are TRBV7-3 and TRBJ2-1; 12 bases fit TRBD2. This CDR3 has 16 residues. The V and J ends lost 5 bases and 8 bases, in that order; junction bases with no gene match: 10. The germline gives CDR1 SGHTA, CDR2 FQGTGA. In DNA form, the CDR3 reads TGTGCCAGCAGCCCGGGACTAGCGGGCTTGGCGGATGAGCAGTTCTTC. Translated: CASSPGLAGLADEQFF.

The genes are TRBV30 and TRBJ1-1; the match to TRBD1 covers 7 bases. The CDR3 sequence is 16 residues long. The germline V gene has CDR1 GTSNPN and CDR2 SVGIG (reference sequence). V was clipped by 8 bases and J by 5 bases; unmatched bases: 20. CDR3: CARARGRPTIITEAFF. For the CDR3, the DNA is TGTGCCCGAGCGAGGGGGCGTCCTACTATTATAACTGAAGCTTTCTTT.

V usage is TRBV19 and J usage is TRBJ1-2; a weak D match, TRBD1 (6 bases). Trimming took off 5 bases at V and 4 bases at J, with 17 bases between the two ends. The CDR3 has 15 residues. The germline V gene encodes CDR1 LNHDA and CDR2 SQIVND (reference sequence). The CDR3 loop reads CASSPATGESYGYTF. CDR3 nucleotide sequence: TGTGCCAGTAGTCCCGCGACAGGAGAAAGCTATGGCTACACCTTC.

This chain links TRBV6-5 with TRBJ2-1; 8 bases line up with TRBD2. Germline V lookup: CDR1 MNHEY, CDR2 SVGAGI. With 4 bases clipped from V and 8 bases from J, the junction kept 4 bases outside the gene matches. The CDR3 length is 13 residues. CDR3 DNA sequence: TGTGCCAGCAGTTTGGCGGGAGGCGATGAGCAGTTCTTC. Encoded protein: CASSLAGGDEQFF.